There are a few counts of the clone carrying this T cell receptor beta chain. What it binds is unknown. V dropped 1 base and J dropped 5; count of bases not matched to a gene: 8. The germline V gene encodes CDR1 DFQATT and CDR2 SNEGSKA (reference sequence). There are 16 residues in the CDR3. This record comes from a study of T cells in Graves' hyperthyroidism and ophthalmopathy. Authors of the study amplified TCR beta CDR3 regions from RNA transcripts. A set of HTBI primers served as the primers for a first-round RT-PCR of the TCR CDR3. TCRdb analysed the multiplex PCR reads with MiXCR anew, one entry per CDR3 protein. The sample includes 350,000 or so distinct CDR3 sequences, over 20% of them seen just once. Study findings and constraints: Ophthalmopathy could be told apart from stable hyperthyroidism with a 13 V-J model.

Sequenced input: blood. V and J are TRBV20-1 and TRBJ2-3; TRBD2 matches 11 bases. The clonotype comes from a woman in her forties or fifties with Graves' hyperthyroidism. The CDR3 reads CSARGGSGGAGDTQYF. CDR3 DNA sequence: TGCAGTGCTAGAGGGGGTAGCGGGGGGGCGGGAGATACGCAGTATTTT.